Following are 7 T cell receptor beta chains from one sample sequenced in a study of shared clonotypes between healthy human individuals. CD45RO negativity and positive selection for CCR7 defined naive CD8 cells, a population that excluded terminally differentiated effector memory CD45RA+ cells. Clones were read by immunoSEQ multiplex PCR, and TCRdb kept only the in-frame ones, dropping some. Of some 740,000 clones in the sample, 90% to 95% were seen once. Sequenced sample: naive CD8+ T cells sorted from blood. The receptors derive from a young man in good health.

The chain links TRBV9 to TRBJ2-5; maybe TRBD2 (5 bases). Trimming pared 4 bases from V and 5 bases from J, leaving 18 bases between. The germline V gene encodes CDR1 SGDLS and CDR2 YYNGEE. The length of the CDR3 is 15 residues. This CDR3 reads CASSSGGISYETQYF. CDR3 sequence (DNA): TGTGCCAGCAGCTCAGGAGGTATTTCATATGAGACCCAGTACTTC.

Concerning this clone itself: The sample holds other DNA sequences that translate to the same CDR3. CDR3 in amino acids: CASSLEVTYEQYF. DNA for the CDR3: TGTGCCAGCAGCTTAGAGGTAACCTACGAGCAGTACTTC. The chain carries TRBV7-6 and TRBJ2-7; D remains unclear. Germline CDR1 reads SGHVS; CDR2 reads FNYEAQ. V shed 1 base and J shed 2 bases, with 6 bases lying between them. This CDR3 has 13 amino acids.

This rearrangement joins TRBV28 to TRBJ1-2; D uncertain. Trimming stripped 5 bases from V and 5 bases from J, with 6 bases between. CDR1 is MDHEN, CDR2 SYDVKM, per germline. CDR3 size: 11 residues. CDR3 DNA sequence: TGTGCCAGCAGTGTACTATATGGCTACACCTTC. Encoded protein: CASSVLYGYTF.

As for this clone: A read error may account for a junction end that differs from germline. This chain joins TRBV6-5 and TRBJ2-7; D remains unclear. Germline V gives CDR1 MNHEY, CDR2 SVGAGI. The CDR3 runs to 11 residues. The CDR3 sequence: CASSYSRVQHF. CDR3 in DNA: TGTGCCAGCAGTTACAGCCGGGTGCAGCACTTC.

V gene TRBV14 combines with J gene TRBJ2-5; D may match TRBD1 or TRBD2 (5 bases each). V was shortened by 2 bases and J by 2 bases, with 12 bases between the two germline ends. The germline V gene encodes CDR1 SGHDN and CDR2 FVKESK. This CDR3 is 15 amino acids long. CDR3 loop: CASSQSERTQETQYF. The CDR3 DNA follows: TGTGCCAGCAGCCAATCTGAGCGGACACAAGAGACCCAGTACTTC.

V usage is TRBV11-2 and J usage is TRBJ2-7; D is ambiguous. The CDR3 totals 14 residues. Germline V gene sequence: CDR1 SGHAT, CDR2 FQNNGV. With 5 bases removed from V and 0 bases from J, the gap between germline ends came to 11 bases. The CDR3 reads CASSPGRSSYEQYF. The CDR3 DNA reads TGTGCCAGCAGCCCTGGACGGAGCTCCTACGAGCAGTACTTC.

V usage is TRBV7-9 and J usage is TRBJ2-3; D ambiguous. This CDR3 has 13 amino acids. Germline V CDR1 and CDR2: SEHNR, FQNEAQ (reference sequence). V shed 2 bases and J shed 5 bases, with 8 bases lying between them. The CDR3 here is CASSLSPRDTQYF. The CDR3 DNA is TGTGCCAGCAGCTTATCCCCTCGAGATACGCAGTATTTT.